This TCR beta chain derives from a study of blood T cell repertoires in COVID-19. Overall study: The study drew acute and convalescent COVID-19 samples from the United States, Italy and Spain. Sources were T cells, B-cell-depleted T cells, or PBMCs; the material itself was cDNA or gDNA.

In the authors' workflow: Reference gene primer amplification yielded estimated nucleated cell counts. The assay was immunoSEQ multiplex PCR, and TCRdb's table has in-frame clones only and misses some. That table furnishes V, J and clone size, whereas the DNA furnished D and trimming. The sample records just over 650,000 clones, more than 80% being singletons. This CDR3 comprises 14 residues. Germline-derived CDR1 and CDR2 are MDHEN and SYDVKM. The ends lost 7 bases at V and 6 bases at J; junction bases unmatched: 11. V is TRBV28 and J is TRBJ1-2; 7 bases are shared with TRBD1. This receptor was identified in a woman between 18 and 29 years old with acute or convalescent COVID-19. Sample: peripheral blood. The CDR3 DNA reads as TGTGCCAGCACCCCCGGGTTCAGGGGGAATGGCTACACCTTC. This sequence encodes CASTPGFRGNGYTF.